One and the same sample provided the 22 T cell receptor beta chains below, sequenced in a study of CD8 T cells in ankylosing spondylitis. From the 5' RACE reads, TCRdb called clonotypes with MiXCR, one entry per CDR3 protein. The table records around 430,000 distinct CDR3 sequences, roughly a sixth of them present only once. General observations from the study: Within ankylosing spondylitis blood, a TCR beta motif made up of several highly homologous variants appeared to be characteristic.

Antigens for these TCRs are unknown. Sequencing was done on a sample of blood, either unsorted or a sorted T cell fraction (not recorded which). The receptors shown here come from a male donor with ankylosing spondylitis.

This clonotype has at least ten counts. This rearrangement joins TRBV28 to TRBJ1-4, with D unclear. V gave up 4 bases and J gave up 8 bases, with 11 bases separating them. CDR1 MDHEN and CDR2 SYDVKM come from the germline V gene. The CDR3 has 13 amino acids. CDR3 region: CASSSSLQEKLFF. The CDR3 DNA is TGTGCCAGCAGTTCCAGCCTTCAAGAAAAACTGTTTTTT.

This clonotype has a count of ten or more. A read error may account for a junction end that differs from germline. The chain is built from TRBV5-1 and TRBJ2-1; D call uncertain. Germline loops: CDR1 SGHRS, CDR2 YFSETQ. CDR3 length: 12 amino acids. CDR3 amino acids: CASSLVYNEQFF. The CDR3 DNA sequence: TGTGCCAGCAGCTTAGTCTACAATGAGCAGTTCTTC.

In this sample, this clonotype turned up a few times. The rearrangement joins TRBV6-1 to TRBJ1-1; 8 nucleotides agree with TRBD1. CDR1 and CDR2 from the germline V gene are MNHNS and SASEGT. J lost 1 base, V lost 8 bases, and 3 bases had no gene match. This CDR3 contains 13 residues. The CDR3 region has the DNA TGTGCCAGCCCCAGGGGGCCGAACACTGAAGCTTTCTTT. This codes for CASPRGPNTEAFF.

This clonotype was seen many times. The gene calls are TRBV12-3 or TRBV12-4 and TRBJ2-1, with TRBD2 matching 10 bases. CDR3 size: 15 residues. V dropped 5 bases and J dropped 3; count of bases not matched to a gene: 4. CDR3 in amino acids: CASSRTSGGYNEQFF. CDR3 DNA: TGTGCCAGCAGTAGGACTAGCGGAGGCTACAATGAGCAGTTCTTC.

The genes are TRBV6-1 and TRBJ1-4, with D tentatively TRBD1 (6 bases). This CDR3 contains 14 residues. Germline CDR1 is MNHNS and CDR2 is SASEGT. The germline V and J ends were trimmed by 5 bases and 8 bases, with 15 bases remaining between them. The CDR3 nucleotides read TGTGCCAGCAGTAGGACAGCTTATGAGGAAAAACTGTTTTTT. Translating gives CASSRTAYEEKLFF.

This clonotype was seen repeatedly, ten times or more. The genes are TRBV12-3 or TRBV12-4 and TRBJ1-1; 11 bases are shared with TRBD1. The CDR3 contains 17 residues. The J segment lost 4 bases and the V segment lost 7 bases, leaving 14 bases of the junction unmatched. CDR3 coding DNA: TGTGCCAGCACCGCGAGAGGGGGGACAGGGGGAATCACTGAAGCTTTCTTT. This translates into CASTARGGTGGITEAFF.

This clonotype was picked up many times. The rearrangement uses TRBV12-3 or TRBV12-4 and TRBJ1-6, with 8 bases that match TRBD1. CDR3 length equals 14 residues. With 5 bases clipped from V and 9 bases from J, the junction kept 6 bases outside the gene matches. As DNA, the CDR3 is TGTGCCAGCAGTACGCAGGGGGCTAGTTCACCCCTCCACTTT. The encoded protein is CASSTQGASSPLHF.

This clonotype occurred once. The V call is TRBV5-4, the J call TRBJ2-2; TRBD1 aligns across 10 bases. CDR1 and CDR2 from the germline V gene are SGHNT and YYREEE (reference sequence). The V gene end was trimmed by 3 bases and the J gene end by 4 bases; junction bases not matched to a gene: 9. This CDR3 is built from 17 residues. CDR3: CASSSRDRGGSTGELFF. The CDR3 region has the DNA TGTGCCAGCAGCTCGCGGGACAGGGGCGGGAGCACCGGGGAGCTGTTTTTT.

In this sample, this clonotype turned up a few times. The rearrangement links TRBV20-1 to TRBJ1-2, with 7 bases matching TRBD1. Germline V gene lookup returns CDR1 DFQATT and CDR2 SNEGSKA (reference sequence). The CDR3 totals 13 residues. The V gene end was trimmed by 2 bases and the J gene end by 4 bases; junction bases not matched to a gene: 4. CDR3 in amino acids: CSARRQGTYGYTF. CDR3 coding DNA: TGCAGTGCTAGACGACAGGGTACCTATGGCTACACCTTC.

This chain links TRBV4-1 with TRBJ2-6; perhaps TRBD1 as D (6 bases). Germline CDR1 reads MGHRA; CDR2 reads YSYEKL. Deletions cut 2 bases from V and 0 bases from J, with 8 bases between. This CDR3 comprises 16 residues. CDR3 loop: CASSQLQGSGANVLTF. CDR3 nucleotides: TGCGCCAGCAGCCAACTACAGGGCTCTGGGGCCAACGTCCTGACTTTC.

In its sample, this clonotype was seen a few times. The CDR3 coding sequence is TGTGCCACCAGTGATTTCCGGGGGGGGCGGAAAGAGACCCAGTACTTC. Its protein is CATSDFRGGRKETQYF. This chain connects TRBV24-1 to TRBJ2-5, with 8 bases identical to TRBD2. Germline values: CDR1 KGHDR, CDR2 SFDVKD. The ends lost 1 base at V and 3 bases at J; junction bases unmatched: 6. The CDR3 has 16 amino acids.

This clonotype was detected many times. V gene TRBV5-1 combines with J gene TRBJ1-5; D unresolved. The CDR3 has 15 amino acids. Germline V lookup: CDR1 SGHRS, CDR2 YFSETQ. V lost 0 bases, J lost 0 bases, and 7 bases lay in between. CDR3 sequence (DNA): TGCGCCAGCAGCTTGGCGGGTAATAGCAATCAGCCCCAGCATTTT. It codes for CASSLAGNSNQPQHF. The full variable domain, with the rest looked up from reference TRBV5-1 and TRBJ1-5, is KAGVTQTPRYLIKTRGQQVTLSCSPISGHRSVSWYQQTPGQGLQFLFEYFSETQRNKGNFPGRFSGRQFSNSRSEMNVSTLELGDSALYLCASSLAGNSNQPQHFGDGTRLSIL.

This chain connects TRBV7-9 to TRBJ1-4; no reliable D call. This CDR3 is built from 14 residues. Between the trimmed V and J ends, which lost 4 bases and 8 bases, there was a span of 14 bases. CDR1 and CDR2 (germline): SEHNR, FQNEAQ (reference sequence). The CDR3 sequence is CASSSGVVGEKLFF. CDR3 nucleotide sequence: TGTGCCAGCAGCTCCGGAGTAGTCGGGGAAAAACTGTTTTTT.

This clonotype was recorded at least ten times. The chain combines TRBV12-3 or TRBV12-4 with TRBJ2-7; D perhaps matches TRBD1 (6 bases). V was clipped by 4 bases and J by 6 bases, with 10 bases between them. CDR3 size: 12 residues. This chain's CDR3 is CASSSQGFEQYF. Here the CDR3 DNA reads TGTGCCAGCAGTTCACAGGGTTTCGAGCAGTACTTC.

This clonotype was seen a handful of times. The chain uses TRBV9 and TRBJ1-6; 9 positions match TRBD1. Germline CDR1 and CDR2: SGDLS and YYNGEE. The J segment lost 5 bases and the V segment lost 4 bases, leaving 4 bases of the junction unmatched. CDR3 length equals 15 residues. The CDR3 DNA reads TGTGCCAGCAGCCCACAGGGGGCCAATAATTCACCCCTCCACTTT. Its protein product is CASSPQGANNSPLHF.

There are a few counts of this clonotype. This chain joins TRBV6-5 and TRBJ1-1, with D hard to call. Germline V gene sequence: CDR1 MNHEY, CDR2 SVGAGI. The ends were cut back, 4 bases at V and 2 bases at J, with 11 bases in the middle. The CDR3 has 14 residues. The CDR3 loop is CASSFRRTNTEAFF. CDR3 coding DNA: TGTGCCAGCAGTTTCCGCCGCACTAACACTGAAGCTTTCTTT.

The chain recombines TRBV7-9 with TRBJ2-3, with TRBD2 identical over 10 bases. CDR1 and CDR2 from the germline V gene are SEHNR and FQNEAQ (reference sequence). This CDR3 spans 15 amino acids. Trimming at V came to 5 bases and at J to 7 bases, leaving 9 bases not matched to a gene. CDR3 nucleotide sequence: TGTGCCAGCAGCCTGGGGACTAGCGCAACAAATACGCAGTATTTT. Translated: CASSLGTSATNTQYF.

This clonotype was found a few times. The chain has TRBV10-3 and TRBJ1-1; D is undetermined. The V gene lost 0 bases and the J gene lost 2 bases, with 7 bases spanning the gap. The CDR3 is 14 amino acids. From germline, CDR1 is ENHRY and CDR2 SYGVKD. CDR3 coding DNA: TGTGCCATCAGTGAGTCAGGGAAAAACACTGAAGCTTTCTTT. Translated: CAISESGKNTEAFF.

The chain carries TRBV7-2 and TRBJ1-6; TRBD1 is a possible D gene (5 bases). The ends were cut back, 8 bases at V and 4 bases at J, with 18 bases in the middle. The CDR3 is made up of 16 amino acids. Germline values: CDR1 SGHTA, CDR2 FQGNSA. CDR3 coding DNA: TGTGCCAGCGCCCAGGCCTGGGGGGGGTATAATTCACCCCTCCACTTT. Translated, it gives CASAQAWGGYNSPLHF.

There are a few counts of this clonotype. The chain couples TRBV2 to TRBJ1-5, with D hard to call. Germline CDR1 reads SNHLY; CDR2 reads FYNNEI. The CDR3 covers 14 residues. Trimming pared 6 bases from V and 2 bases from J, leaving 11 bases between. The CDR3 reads CASSVSGGNQPQHF. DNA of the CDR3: TGTGCCAGCAGCGTCAGTGGAGGCAATCAGCCCCAGCATTTT.

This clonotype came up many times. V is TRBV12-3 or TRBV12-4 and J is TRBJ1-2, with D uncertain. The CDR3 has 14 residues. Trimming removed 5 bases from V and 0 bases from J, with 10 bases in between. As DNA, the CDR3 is TGTGCCAGCAGTCCTCCGATCTCTAACTATGGCTACACCTTC. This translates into CASSPPISNYGYTF.

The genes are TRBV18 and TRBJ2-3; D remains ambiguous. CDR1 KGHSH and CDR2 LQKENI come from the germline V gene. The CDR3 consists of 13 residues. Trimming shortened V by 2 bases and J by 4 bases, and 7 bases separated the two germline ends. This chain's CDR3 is CASSPSEADTQYF. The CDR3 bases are TGTGCCAGCTCACCATCGGAAGCAGATACGCAGTATTTT.